Each of the 11 T cell receptor beta chains below was sequenced from the same sample in a study of shared clonotypes between healthy human individuals. Selected positively for CCR7 and CD45RO-negative, naive CD8 cells excluded terminally differentiated effector memory CD45RA+ cells. Libraries were prepared by immunoSEQ multiplex PCR; TCRdb keeps only in-frame clonotypes and omits some of them. The sample lists 800,000 or so clones, approximately 97% occurring once. Source material: naive CD8+ T cells sorted from blood. All receptors come from a young man in good health.

The chain is built from TRBV4-1 and TRBJ1-1; tentatively, D is TRBD1 (5 bases). V was clipped by 7 bases and J by 3 bases, with 15 bases between them. CDR1 MGHRA and CDR2 YSYEKL come from the germline V gene. The CDR3 consists of 14 residues. CDR3 sequence (DNA): TGCGCCAGCAACCCCGTGGGGGGGGACACTGAAGCTTTCTTT. This codes for CASNPVGGDTEAFF.

The chain is built from TRBV7-8 and TRBJ1-5; TRBD1 is a possible D gene (5 bases). The CDR3 is made up of 13 amino acids. Germline V gene sequence: CDR1 SGHVS, CDR2 FQNEAQ. Deletions cut 5 bases from V and 8 bases from J, with 13 bases between. The CDR3 coding sequence is TGTGCCAGCAGCGGAGGGGCCATAGAGCCCCAGCATTTT. It is translated as CASSGGAIEPQHF.

V usage is TRBV28 and J usage is TRBJ2-7, with 8 bases matching TRBD2. CDR1 and CDR2 (germline): MDHEN, SYDVKM. V shed 7 bases and J 2 bases; nucleotides not matched to a gene: 7. This CDR3 is built from 14 residues. DNA for the CDR3: TGTGCCAGCATAGCGGGGTTCAATACCTACGAGCAGTACTTC. It translates to CASIAGFNTYEQYF.

This clone was seen a few times. V and J are TRBV13 and TRBJ2-5, with 8 positions matching TRBD1. V dropped 4 bases and J dropped 5; count of bases not matched to a gene: 21. This CDR3 spans 19 amino acids. Germline CDR1 and CDR2: PRHDT and FYEKMQ (reference sequence). This chain's CDR3 is CASSSQGARGSASMETQYF. The CDR3 nucleotides read TGTGCCAGCAGCTCTCAGGGGGCTCGGGGTAGCGCGAGTATGGAGACCCAGTACTTC. Full variable domain (missing parts from reference TRBV13 and TRBJ2-5): AAGVIQSPRHLIKEKRETATLKCYPIPRHDTVYWYQQGPGQDPQFLISFYEKMQSDKGSIPDRFSAQQFSDYHSELNMSSLELGDSALYFCASSSQGARGSASMETQYFGPGTRLLVL.

The chain links TRBV6-6 to TRBJ2-7; a possible D gene is TRBD1 (6 bases). This CDR3 is 12 amino acids long. The V and J ends lost 1 base and 5 bases respectively, with 6 bases between them. From germline, CDR1 is MNHNY and CDR2 SVGAGI (reference sequence). CDR3 nucleotides: TGTGCCAGCAGTTACTACAGGGACGAGCAGTACTTC. Translating gives CASSYYRDEQYF.

The sample holds one count of this clone. Other DNA sequences in the sample encode the same CDR3. The chain has TRBV2 and TRBJ2-7, with D possibly TRBD2 on 6 matching bases. CDR1 and CDR2 (germline): SNHLY, FYNNEI. Trimming pared 6 bases from V and 2 bases from J, leaving 8 bases between. The CDR3 is made up of 12 amino acids. CDR3 nucleotides: TGTGCCAGCAGAGGAGGGGCCTACGAGCAGTACTTC. Protein sequence: CASRGGAYEQYF.

This rearrangement joins TRBV10-2 to TRBJ2-3; 7 positions agree with TRBD1. The V segment lost 4 bases and the J segment 3 bases; nucleotides outside the gene matches: 7. Per the germline V gene, CDR1 is WSHSY and CDR2 is SAAADI. This CDR3 has 15 residues. CDR3 loop: CASSVGGRGTDTQYF. CDR3 DNA: TGCGCCAGCAGTGTAGGGGGCAGGGGGACAGATACGCAGTATTTT.

The genes are TRBV5-1 and TRBJ2-3; D remains unclear. The V end lost 6 bases, the J end lost 0 bases, and 14 bases lay between the germline ends. The CDR3 has 15 residues. CDR1 is SGHRS, CDR2 YFSETQ, per germline. As DNA, the CDR3 is TGCGCCAGCACCGACGAAACCTCTAGCACAGATACGCAGTATTTT. Protein product: CASTDETSSTDTQYF.

J is TRBJ2-3 and V is TRBV6-1; D unclear. Trimming removed 2 bases at V and 0 bases at J, with 12 bases between. There are 16 residues in the CDR3. In germline, CDR1 is MNHNS, CDR2 SASEGT. The CDR3 DNA reads TGTGCCAGCAGTGAAATCGGAACCAGTAGCACAGATACGCAGTATTTT. This sequence encodes CASSEIGTSSTDTQYF.

The rearrangement links TRBV9 to TRBJ2-5; 7 bases are a match to TRBD2. The CDR3 has 12 residues. Germline lookup yields CDR1 SGDLS and CDR2 YYNGEE. In DNA, the CDR3 is TGTATTTTCGGACTAGGGAAAGAGACCCAGTACTTC. Translating gives CIFGLGKETQYF.

CDR3 DNA: TGTGCCAGCAGCGCCCTAGGGCAGCCCCAGCATTTT. Its translation: CASSALGQPQHF. The chain has TRBV11-2 and TRBJ1-5; unclear D gene. V dropped 5 bases and J dropped 7 bases, with 9 bases sitting between them. Germline V gene data show CDR1 as SGHAT and CDR2 as FQNNGV. The CDR3 sequence is 12 residues long.